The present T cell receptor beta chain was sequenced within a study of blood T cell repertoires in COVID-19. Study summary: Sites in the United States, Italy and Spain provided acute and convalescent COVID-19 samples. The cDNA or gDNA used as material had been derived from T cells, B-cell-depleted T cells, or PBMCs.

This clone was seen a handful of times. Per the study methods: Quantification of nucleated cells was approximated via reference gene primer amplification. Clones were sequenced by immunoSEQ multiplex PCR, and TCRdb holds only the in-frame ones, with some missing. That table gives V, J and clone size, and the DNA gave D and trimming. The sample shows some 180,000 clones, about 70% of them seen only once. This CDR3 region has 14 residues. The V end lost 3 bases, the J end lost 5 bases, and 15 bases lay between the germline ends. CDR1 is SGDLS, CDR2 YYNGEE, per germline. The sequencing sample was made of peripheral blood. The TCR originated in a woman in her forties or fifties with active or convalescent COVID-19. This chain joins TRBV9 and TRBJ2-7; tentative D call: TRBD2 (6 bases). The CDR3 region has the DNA TGTGCCAGCAGCGCCCGGTGGGAGGCTAACGAGCAGTACTTC. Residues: CASSARWEANEQYF. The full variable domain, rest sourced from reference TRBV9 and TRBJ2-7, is DSGVTQTPKHLITATGQRVTLRCSPRSGDLSVYWYQQSLDQGLQFLIQYYNGEERAKGNILERFSAQQFPDLHSELNLSSLELGDSALYFCASSARWEANEQYFGPGTRLTVT.